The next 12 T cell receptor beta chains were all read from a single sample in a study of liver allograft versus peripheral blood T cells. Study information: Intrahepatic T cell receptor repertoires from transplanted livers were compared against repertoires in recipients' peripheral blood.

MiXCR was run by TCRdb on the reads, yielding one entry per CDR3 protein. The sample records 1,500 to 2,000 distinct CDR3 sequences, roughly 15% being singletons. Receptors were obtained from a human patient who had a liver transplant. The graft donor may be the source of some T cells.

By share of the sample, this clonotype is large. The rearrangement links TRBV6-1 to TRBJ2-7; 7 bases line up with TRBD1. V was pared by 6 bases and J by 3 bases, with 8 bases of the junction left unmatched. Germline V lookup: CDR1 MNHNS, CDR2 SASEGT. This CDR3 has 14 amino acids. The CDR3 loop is CASRTGLRGYEQYF. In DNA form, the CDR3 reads TGTGCCAGCAGGACAGGGCTCAGGGGCTACGAGCAGTACTTC.

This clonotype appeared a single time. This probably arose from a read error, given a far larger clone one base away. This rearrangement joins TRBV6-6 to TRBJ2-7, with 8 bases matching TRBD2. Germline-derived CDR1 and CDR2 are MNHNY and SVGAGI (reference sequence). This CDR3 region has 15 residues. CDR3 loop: CANSYSTGGTYEQYF. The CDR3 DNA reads TGTGCCAACAGTTACTCTACGGGAGGGACCTACGAGCAGTACTTC.

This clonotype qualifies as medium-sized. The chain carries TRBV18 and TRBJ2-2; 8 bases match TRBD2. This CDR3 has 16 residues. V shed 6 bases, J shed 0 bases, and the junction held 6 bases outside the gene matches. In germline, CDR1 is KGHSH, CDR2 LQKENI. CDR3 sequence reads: CASSPPGLANTGELFF. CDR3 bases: TGTGCCAGCTCGCCTCCGGGACTAGCGAACACCGGGGAGCTGTTTTTT.

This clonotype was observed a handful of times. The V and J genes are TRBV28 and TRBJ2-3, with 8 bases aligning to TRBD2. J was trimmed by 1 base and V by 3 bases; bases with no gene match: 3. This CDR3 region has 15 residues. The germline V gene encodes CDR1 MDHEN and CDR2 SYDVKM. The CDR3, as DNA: TGTGCCAGCAGTTTCGGGGGGGCTCGCACAGATACGCAGTATTTT. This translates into CASSFGGARTDTQYF.

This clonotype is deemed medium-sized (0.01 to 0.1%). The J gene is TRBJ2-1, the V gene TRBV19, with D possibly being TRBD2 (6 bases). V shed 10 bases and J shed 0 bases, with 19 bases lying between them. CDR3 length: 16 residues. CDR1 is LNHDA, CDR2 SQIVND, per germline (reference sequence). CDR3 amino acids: CATNRGIGSSYNEQFF. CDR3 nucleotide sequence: TGTGCCACCAACCGGGGAATCGGGAGCTCCTACAATGAGCAGTTCTTC.

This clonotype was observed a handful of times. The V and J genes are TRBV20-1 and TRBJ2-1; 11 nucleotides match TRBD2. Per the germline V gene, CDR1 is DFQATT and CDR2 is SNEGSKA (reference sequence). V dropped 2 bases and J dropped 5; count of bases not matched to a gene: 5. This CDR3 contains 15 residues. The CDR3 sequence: CSARSLAGGHNEQFF. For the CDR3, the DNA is TGCAGTGCTAGAAGTCTAGCGGGGGGACACAATGAGCAGTTCTTC.

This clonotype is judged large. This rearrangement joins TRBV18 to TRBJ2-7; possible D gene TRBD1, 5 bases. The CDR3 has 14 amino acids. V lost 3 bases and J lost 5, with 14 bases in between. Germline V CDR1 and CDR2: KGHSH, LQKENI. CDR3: CASSPASGIHEQYF. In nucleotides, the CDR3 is TGTGCCAGCTCACCCGCATCAGGGATCCACGAGCAGTACTTC. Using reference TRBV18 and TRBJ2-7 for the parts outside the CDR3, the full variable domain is NAGVMQNPRHLVRRRGQEARLRCSPMKGHSHVYWYRQLPEEGLKFMVYLQKENIIDESGMPKERFSAEFPKEGPSILRIQQVVRGDSAAYFCASSPASGIHEQYFGPGTRLTVT.

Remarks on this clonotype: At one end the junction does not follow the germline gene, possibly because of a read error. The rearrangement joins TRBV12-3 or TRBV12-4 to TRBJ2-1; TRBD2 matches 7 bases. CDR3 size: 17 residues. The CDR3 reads CASSPHLGGSSYNEQFF. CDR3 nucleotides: TGTGCCAGCAGCCCCCACCTGGGCGGGAGCTCCTATAATGAGCAGTTCTTC.

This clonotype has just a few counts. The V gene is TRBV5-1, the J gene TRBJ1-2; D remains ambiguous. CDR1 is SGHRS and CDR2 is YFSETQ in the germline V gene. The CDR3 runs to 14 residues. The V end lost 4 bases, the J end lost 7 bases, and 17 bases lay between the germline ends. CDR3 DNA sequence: TGCGCCAGCAGCCCCTCTTGGCGGGTGAGTGGCTACACCTTC. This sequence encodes CASSPSWRVSGYTF.

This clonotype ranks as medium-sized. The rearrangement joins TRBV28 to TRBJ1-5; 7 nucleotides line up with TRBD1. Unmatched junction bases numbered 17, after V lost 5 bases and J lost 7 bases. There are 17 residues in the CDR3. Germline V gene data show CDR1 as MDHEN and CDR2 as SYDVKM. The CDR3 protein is CASSPPLGQGGRQPQHF. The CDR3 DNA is TGTGCCAGCAGTCCCCCCCTCGGGCAGGGGGGCCGACAGCCCCAGCATTTT.

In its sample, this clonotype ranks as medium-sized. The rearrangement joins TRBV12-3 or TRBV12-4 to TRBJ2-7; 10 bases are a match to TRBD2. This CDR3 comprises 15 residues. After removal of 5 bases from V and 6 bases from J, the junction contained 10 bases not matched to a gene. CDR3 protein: CASSTSGKMSGEQYF. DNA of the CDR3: TGTGCCAGCAGTACTAGCGGGAAAATGTCCGGCGAGCAGTACTTC.

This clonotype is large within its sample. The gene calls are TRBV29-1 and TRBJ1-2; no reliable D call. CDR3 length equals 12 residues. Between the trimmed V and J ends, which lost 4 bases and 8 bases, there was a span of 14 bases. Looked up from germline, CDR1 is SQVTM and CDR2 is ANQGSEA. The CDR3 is CSVGSWEDGYTF. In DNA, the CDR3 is TGCAGCGTTGGATCTTGGGAGGACGGCTACACCTTC.